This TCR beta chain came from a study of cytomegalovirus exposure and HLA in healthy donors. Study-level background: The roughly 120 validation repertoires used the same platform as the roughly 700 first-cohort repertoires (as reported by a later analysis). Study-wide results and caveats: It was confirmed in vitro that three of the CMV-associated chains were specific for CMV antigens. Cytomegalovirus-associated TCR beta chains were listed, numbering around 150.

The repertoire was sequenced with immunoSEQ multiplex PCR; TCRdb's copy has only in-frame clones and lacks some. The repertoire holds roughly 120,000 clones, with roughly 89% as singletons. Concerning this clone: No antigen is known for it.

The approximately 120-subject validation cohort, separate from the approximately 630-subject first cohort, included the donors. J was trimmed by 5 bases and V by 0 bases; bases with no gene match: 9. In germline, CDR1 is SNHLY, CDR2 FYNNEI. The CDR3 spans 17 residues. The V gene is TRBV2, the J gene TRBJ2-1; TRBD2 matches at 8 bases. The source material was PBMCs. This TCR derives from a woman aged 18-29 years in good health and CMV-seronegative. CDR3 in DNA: TGTGCCAGCAGTGAAGCGTTCGGGACTAGGGGCCACAATGAGCAGTTCTTC. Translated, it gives CASSEAFGTRGHNEQFF.